These 18 T cell receptor beta chains were all obtained from the same sample, sequenced in a study of blood T cell repertoires in COVID-19. TCRdb's copy holds only in-frame clones and misses some; the assay was immunoSEQ multiplex PCR. The table has 95,000 to 150,000 clones, 82% seen once. The sequenced material came from peripheral blood. These receptor sequences come from a human donor in a cohort sampled during active COVID-19.

This CDR3 reads CATSGRRAVGGPGETQYF. The CDR3, as DNA: TGTGCCACCAGTGGGAGGAGGGCCGTGGGGGGGCCCGGTGAGACCCAGTACTTC. The rearrangement joins TRBV24-1 to TRBJ2-5, with a weak D call TRBD2 (7 bases). V dropped 5 bases and J dropped 5 bases, with 26 bases sitting between them. The CDR3 sequence is 18 residues long. From germline, CDR1 is KGHDR and CDR2 SFDVKD.

The chain is built from TRBV7-9 and TRBJ2-2, with 10 nucleotides matching TRBD1. This CDR3 region has 16 residues. Germline V gene data show CDR1 as SEHNR and CDR2 as FQNEAQ (reference sequence). With 4 bases clipped from V and 6 bases from J, the junction kept 8 bases outside the gene matches. This chain's CDR3 is CASSYLGTGVAGELFF. The CDR3 DNA follows: TGTGCCAGCAGCTACCTCGGGACAGGGGTTGCCGGGGAGCTGTTTTTT. The full variable domain, rest sourced from reference TRBV7-9 and TRBJ2-2, is DTGVSQNPRHKITKRGQNVTFRCDPISEHNRLYWYRQTLGQGPEFLTYFQNEAQLEKSRLLSDRFSAERPKGSFSTLEIQRTEQGDSAMYLCASSYLGTGVAGELFFGEGSRLTVL.

This clone was recorded a few times. The chain couples TRBV11-3 to TRBJ2-5; TRBD2 agrees at 8 bases. After removal of 5 bases from V and 5 bases from J, the junction contained 4 bases not matched to a gene. CDR3 length equals 13 residues. Germline V CDR1 and CDR2: SGHNT, YENEEA. As DNA, the CDR3 is TGTGCCAGCAGCCCGGGGGGGGTGGAGACCCAGTACTTC. Translated, it gives CASSPGGVETQYF.

V gene TRBV19 combines with J gene TRBJ1-4; the match to TRBD1 covers 9 bases. This CDR3 is built from 15 residues. J was trimmed by 5 bases and V by 9 bases; bases with no gene match: 10. The germline gives CDR1 LNHDA, CDR2 SQIVND (reference sequence). The CDR3 sequence: CASTRAGTGNEKLFF. The CDR3 DNA sequence: TGTGCCAGCACCCGGGCCGGGACAGGGAATGAAAAACTGTTTTTT.

V and J are TRBV9 and TRBJ1-4, with 9 bases identical to TRBD1. Trimming cost V 3 bases and J 8 bases; bases outside gene matches: 5. This CDR3 is built from 14 residues. CDR1 and CDR2 from the germline V gene are SGDLS and YYNGEE. CDR3 DNA: TGTGCCAGCAGCGCGGGGACAGGGAGCGAAAAACTGTTTTTT. It codes for CASSAGTGSEKLFF.

The chain joins TRBV6-6 to TRBJ1-2; D is perhaps TRBD1 (5 bases). V was cut by 0 bases and J by 6 bases, with 14 bases left in between. This CDR3 has 15 residues. The germline gives CDR1 MNHNY, CDR2 SVGAGI (reference sequence). DNA for the CDR3: TGTGCCAGCAGTTACTCTTCCCAGGGAGGGCATGGCTACACCTTC. Encoded protein: CASSYSSQGGHGYTF.

The genes are TRBV7-2 and TRBJ2-2; maybe TRBD2 (6 bases). Germline assignment: CDR1 SGHTA and CDR2 FQGNSA. There are 14 residues in the CDR3. V dropped 6 bases and J dropped 3 bases, with 11 bases sitting between them. The CDR3 region is CASSRLGDTGELFF. The CDR3 DNA sequence: TGTGCCAGCAGTCGACTAGGCGACACCGGGGAGCTGTTTTTT.

This chain connects TRBV5-4 to TRBJ1-1; the D is unclear. V lost 5 bases and J lost 0, with 11 bases in between. Germline loops: CDR1 SGHNT, CDR2 YYREEE (reference sequence). This CDR3 is 14 amino acids long. CDR3 region: CASSIGGLNTEAFF. Written as DNA, the CDR3 is TGTGCCAGCAGTATCGGCGGATTGAACACTGAAGCTTTCTTT.

The V and J genes are TRBV5-4 and TRBJ2-7; D unclear. Germline V gives CDR1 SGHNT, CDR2 YYREEE (reference sequence). Deletions cut 0 bases from V and 0 bases from J, with 10 bases between. The length of the CDR3 is 15 residues. CDR3 DNA: TGTGCCAGCAGCTTGGCCTTGGGCCACTCCTACGAGCAGTACTTC. It codes for CASSLALGHSYEQYF.

The chain carries TRBV5-1 and TRBJ2-2; 10 bases are a match to TRBD2. V gave up 4 bases and J gave up 4 bases; unmatched junction bases: 13. The CDR3 contains 18 residues. Looked up from germline, CDR1 is SGHRS and CDR2 is YFSETQ. This CDR3 is CASSPQGPAGGTTGELFF. CDR3 bases: TGCGCCAGCAGCCCACAGGGGCCAGCGGGGGGGACCACCGGGGAGCTGTTTTTT.

The V and J genes are TRBV7-9 and TRBJ2-3; D is undetermined. The V end was cut by 3 bases, the J end by 10 bases, with 11 bases between. Germline lookup yields CDR1 SEHNR and CDR2 FQNEAQ (reference sequence). The CDR3 is 12 residues long. The DNA for the CDR3 is TGTGCCAGCAGCTTTGCGGAAGGATCGCAGTATTTT. The encoded protein is CASSFAEGSQYF.

The rearrangement joins TRBV4-3 to TRBJ1-2; the D is unclear. The CDR3 is 12 residues long. The V end lost 0 bases, the J end lost 8 bases, and 7 bases lay between the germline ends. The germline gives CDR1 LGHNA, CDR2 YSLEER. CDR3 loop: CASSQDRGGYTF. CDR3 coding DNA: TGCGCCAGCAGCCAAGATCGAGGCGGCTACACCTTC.

The V call is TRBV5-1, the J call TRBJ2-5; weak D call: TRBD1 (5 bases). CDR3 length: 13 amino acids. Germline assignment: CDR1 SGHRS and CDR2 YFSETQ. V dropped 0 bases and J dropped 3 bases, with 6 bases sitting between them. The DNA of the CDR3 is TGCGCCAGCAGCTTGGAACAGGAAGAGACCCAGTACTTC. Translation: CASSLEQEETQYF.

Regarding this clone: The junction does not match germline at one end; this may be a read error. The V gene is TRBV5-1, the J gene TRBJ2-5; 7 bases match TRBD1. The CDR3 has 11 amino acids. The germline CDR1 and CDR2 sequences are SGHRS and YFSETQ. The CDR3 reads CASSTGTAQYF. CDR3 sequence (DNA): TGCGCCAGCAGCACCGGGACAGCCCAATACTTC.

The rearrangement uses TRBV11-3 and TRBJ2-2, with D possibly TRBD1 on 5 matching bases. Germline loops: CDR1 SGHNT, CDR2 YENEEA. V dropped 0 bases and J dropped 1 base, with 9 bases sitting between them. CDR3 size: 16 residues. The CDR3 DNA follows: TGTGCCAGCAGCTTAGATAAGGGGTGGAACACCGGGGAGCTGTTTTTT. Amino acids: CASSLDKGWNTGELFF.

The gene calls are TRBV3-1 (or the pseudogene TRBV3-2) and TRBJ2-3; 13 nucleotides align to TRBD2. The germline gives CDR1 LGHDT, CDR2 YNNKEL (reference sequence). This CDR3 comprises 16 residues. V was clipped by 4 bases and J by 1 base; unmatched bases: 2. CDR3 sequence reads: CASSLGTSGGTDTQYF. In DNA form, the CDR3 reads TGTGCCAGCAGCCTCGGGACTAGCGGGGGCACAGATACGCAGTATTTT.

This chain uses TRBV6-2 or TRBV6-3 with TRBJ1-6; possible D gene TRBD1, 5 bases. Germline CDR1 is MNHEY and CDR2 is SVGEGT. This CDR3 has 14 amino acids. V shed 2 bases and J shed 3 bases, with 5 bases lying between them. CDR3 nucleotide sequence: TGTGCCAGCAGTTACACAGGCTATAATTCACCCCTCCACTTT. It encodes CASSYTGYNSPLHF.

This sequence joins TRBV5-1 and TRBJ2-3, with TRBD2 matching over 14 bases. V dropped 0 bases and J dropped 5; count of bases not matched to a gene: 2. CDR3 length equals 16 residues. Per germline, CDR1 SGHRS and CDR2 YFSETQ. The CDR3, as DNA: TGCGCCAGCAGCTTGGGACTAGCGGGGGGGAAAGATACGCAGTATTTT. It encodes CASSLGLAGGKDTQYF. The full variable domain, its missing parts supplied by reference TRBV5-1 and TRBJ2-3, is KAGVTQTPRYLIKTRGQQVTLSCSPISGHRSVSWYQQTPGQGLQFLFEYFSETQRNKGNFPGRFSGRQFSNSRSEMNVSTLELGDSALYLCASSLGLAGGKDTQYFGPGTRLTVL.